Listed below are T cell receptor beta chains from one sample, sequenced in a study of cytomegalovirus exposure and HLA in healthy donors. Clones were sequenced by immunoSEQ multiplex PCR, and TCRdb holds only the in-frame ones, with some missing. Of under 150,000 clones in the sample, approximately 80% were seen once. The sample consisted of PBMCs. The receptors shown here come from a man aged 45-65 years in good health and CMV-seronegative. The CDR3 runs from the conserved cysteine through the conserved F or W. A D gene is named only where the DNA matches it firmly. Size is stated for part of the rows, as once, few or many counts, or as a class when the clone is expanded.

TRBD1	14	TRBV28	TRBJ1-2	few	TGTGCCAGCAGTTTTGGAGGGGGCGGCTATGGCTACACCTTC	CASSFGGGGYGYTF
-	16	TRBV5-6	TRBJ2-7	many	TGTGCCAGCAGCCCCTCCACTACACCGAGCTCCTACGAGCAGTACTTC	CASSPSTTPSSYEQYF
-	14	TRBV6-1	TRBJ1-5	-	TGTGCCAGCAGTGCGCTCGGAGGGGTTCAGCCCCAGCATTTT	CASSALGGVQPQHF
TRBD1	14	TRBV6-6	TRBJ1-2	-	TGTGCCAGCAGTTATTCGACAGGGGAATTAGGCTACACCTTC	CASSYSTGELGYTF
TRBD1	13	TRBV29-1	TRBJ1-2	-	TGCAGCGTTGGAGAGGGGGCTTCCTATGGCTACACCTTC	CSVGEGASYGYTF
-	13	TRBV4-2	TRBJ1-4	-	TGTGCCAGCAGCCCTGAGGGCGATGAAAAACTGTTTTTT	CASSPEGDEKLFF
TRBD1	19	TRBV15	TRBJ1-4	-	TGTGCCACCAGCAGAGATGTTACCGGGACAGGGGGGGCTAATGAAAAACTGTTTTTT	CATSRDVTGTGGANEKLFF
TRBD1	16	TRBV25-1	TRBJ1-2	-	TGTGCCAGCAGTGAATCCAGGGGGGCTGGGAACTATGGCTACACCTTC	CASSESRGAGNYGYTF
TRBD1	16	TRBV28	TRBJ2-5	-	TGTGCCAGCTGGGGCGCTCGGACAGGGCCGCTCGAGACCCAGTACTTC	CASWGARTGPLETQYF
TRBD2	17	TRBV9	TRBJ2-1	-	TGTGCCAGCAGCGTAATGCCTGGGACTAGCGGGATGAATGAGCAGTTCTTC	CASSVMPGTSGMNEQFF
-	16	TRBV5-1	TRBJ2-3	-	TGCGCCAGCAGCTTGGCCCTACCCGGGAGAACAGATACGCAGTATTTT	CASSLALPGRTDTQYF
-	15	TRBV14	TRBJ1-2	few	TGTGCCAGCAGTACCGCCCTCGGGGGGACTGACGGCTACACCTTC	CASSTALGGTDGYTF
TRBD2	16	TRBV19	TRBJ2-7	-	TGTGCCAGTAGTATAGGGCCCAGGACTAGCGGATACGAGCAGTACTTC	CASSIGPRTSGYEQYF
TRBD1	13	TRBV30	TRBJ1-2	once	TGTGCCTACCAGGGGGAAGCTGGGGGTGGCTACACCTTC	CAYQGEAGGGYTF
TRBD2	14	TRBV19	TRBJ2-5	-	TGTGCCAGTAGTCTGGCGGGAGGCCAAGAGACCCAGTACTTC	CASSLAGGQETQYF
-	15	TRBV18	TRBJ2-5	-	TGTGCCAGCTCACCACCGGGGGCTCGGAAAGAGACCCAGTACTTC	CASSPPGARKETQYF